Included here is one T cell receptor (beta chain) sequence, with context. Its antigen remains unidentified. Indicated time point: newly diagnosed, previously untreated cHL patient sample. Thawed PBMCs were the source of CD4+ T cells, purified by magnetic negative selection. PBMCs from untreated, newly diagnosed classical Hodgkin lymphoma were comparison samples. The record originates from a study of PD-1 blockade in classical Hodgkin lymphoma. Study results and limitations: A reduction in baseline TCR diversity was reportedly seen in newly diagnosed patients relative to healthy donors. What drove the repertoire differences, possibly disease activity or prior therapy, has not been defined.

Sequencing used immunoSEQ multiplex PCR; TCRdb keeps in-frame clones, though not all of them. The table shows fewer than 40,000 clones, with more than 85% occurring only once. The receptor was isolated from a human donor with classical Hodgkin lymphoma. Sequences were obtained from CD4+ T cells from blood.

The CDR3 nucleotides read TGTGCCAGCAGCAACAAGTTATCAGGGCCTCAGCCCCAGCATTTT. This encodes CASSNKLSGPQPQHF. The chain is built from TRBV5-4 and TRBJ1-5, with D possibly TRBD1 on 5 matching bases. Germline-derived CDR1 and CDR2 are SGHNT and YYREEE (reference sequence). V dropped 4 bases and J dropped 6 bases, with 17 bases sitting between them. This CDR3 is 15 amino acids long.